These T cell receptor beta chains were read from a single sample in a study of cytomegalovirus exposure and HLA in healthy donors. Clones were read by immunoSEQ multiplex PCR, and TCRdb kept only the in-frame ones, dropping some. The table has about 270,000 clones, roughly 70% seen once. What was sequenced was PBMCs. All receptors come from a female donor in good health and CMV-seronegative. Both conserved end residues are part of each CDR3. The D gene is left open where the match is weak. Not every row has a clone size; where given, it reads once, few, many or a size class.

once	TRBV6-5	.	TRBJ1-1	TGTGCCAGCAGCGGAGGGAACACTGAAGCTTTCTTT	CASSGGNTEAFF
.	TRBV9	.	TRBJ2-3	TGTGCCAGCAGCGTTGGCCGAGGAGGCACAGATACGCAGTATTTT	CASSVGRGGTDTQYF
.	TRBV27	TRBD1	TRBJ1-4	TGTGCCAGCAGGACTTTAGACACAGGGGAAGGAGATGAAAAACTGTTTTTT	CASRTLDTGEGDEKLFF
few	TRBV7-9	TRBD2	TRBJ2-5	TGTGCCAGCAGCGAGGGGACTAGCGTTTACCAAGAGACCCAGTACTTC	CASSEGTSVYQETQYF
.	TRBV28	.	TRBJ1-1	TGTGCCAGCAGCGGGGGGGCCAGGGTGGCGGGGGCTTTCTTT	CASSGGARVAGAFF
.	TRBV27	.	TRBJ2-2	TGTGCCAGCAGTTTTGGGAACACCGGGGAGCTGTTTTTT	CASSFGNTGELFF
.	TRBV2	TRBD2	TRBJ2-3	TGTGCCAGCAGCGTTAGCGGGATAAGTGCAGATACGCAGTATTTT	CASSVSGISADTQYF
few	TRBV19	TRBD1	TRBJ1-1	TGTGCCAGTAGTCCCTGGACAGGCAGCACTGAAGCTTTCTTT	CASSPWTGSTEAFF
.	TRBV6-4	.	TRBJ2-2	TGTGCCAGCAGTGACAAGGGAGGGAACACCGGGGAGCTGTTTTTT	CASSDKGGNTGELFF
once	TRBV5-1	.	TRBJ2-1	TGCGCCAGCAGCTTGTTCTTTGAGTCTAGCTCCTACAATGAGCAGTTCTTC	CASSLFFESSSYNEQFF
once	TRBV4-1	.	TRBJ2-7	TGCGCCAGCAGCCTAATCCAACACAGCTACGAGCAGTACTTC	CASSLIQHSYEQYF
.	TRBV10-1	TRBD1	TRBJ2-7	TGCGCCAGACGGGACAGGGGTTACGAGCAGTACTTC	CARRDRGYEQYF
.	TRBV7-8	TRBD1	TRBJ1-2	TGTGCCAGCTCAGGGGGTCGGAACTATGGCTACACCTTC	CASSGGRNYGYTF
.	TRBV2	TRBD2	TRBJ2-1	TGTGCCAGCAGTGATCGTCTAGCGGGGTTTTTGAATGAGCAGTTCTTC	CASSDRLAGFLNEQFF
.	TRBV6-5	TRBD2	TRBJ2-1	TGTGCCAGCAGTTACTCTCCTAGCGGGAGTTGGAATGAGCAGTTCTTC	CASSYSPSGSWNEQFF
.	TRBV27	.	TRBJ2-5	TGTGCCAGCAGTCCCGGGGCCCACAGGGAAGAGACCCAGTACTTC	CASSPGAHREETQYF
.	TRBV2	.	TRBJ2-2	TGTGCCAGCAGTGCCGACACCGGGGAGCTGTTTTTT	CASSADTGELFF
.	TRBV7-6	TRBD2	TRBJ2-1	TGTGCCAGCAGCTTAGCAGCGGGAGGGGAGTACAATGAGCAGTTCTTC	CASSLAAGGEYNEQFF
.	TRBV30	TRBD1	TRBJ2-3	TGTGCCTGGACTGGAATACAGGGGGCGGATACGCAGTATTTT	CAWTGIQGADTQYF
few	TRBV5-3	TRBD2	TRBJ2-5	TGTGCCAGAACCCCGATAGCTAGCGGGAGGGGAAAGGAGACCCAGTACTTC	CARTPIASGRGKETQYF